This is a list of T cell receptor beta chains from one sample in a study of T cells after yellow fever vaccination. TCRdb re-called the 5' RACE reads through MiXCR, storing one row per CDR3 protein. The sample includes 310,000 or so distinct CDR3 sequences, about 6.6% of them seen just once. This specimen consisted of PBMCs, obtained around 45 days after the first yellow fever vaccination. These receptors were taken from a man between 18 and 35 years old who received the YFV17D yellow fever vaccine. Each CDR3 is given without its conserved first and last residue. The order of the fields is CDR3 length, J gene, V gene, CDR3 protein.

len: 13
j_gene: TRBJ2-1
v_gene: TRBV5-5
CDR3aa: ASSWETGAGGEQF

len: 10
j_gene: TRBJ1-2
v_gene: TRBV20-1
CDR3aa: SATDRGYGYT

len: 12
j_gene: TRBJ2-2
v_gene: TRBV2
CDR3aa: ASGAHLNTGELF

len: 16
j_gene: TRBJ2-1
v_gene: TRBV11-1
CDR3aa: ASSSHGRTNSRLNEQF

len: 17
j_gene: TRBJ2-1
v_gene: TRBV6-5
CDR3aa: ASSYMEGGAGESYNEQF

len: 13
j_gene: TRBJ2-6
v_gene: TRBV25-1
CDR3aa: ASSGGEAGANVLT

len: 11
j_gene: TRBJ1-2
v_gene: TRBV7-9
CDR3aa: ASSSGSGYGYT

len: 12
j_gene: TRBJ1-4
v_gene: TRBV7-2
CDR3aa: ASSLLRGDEKLF

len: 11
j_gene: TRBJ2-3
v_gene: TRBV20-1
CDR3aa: RFDSGGTDTQY

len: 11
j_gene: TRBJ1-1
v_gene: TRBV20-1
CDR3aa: SARDDRDAEAF

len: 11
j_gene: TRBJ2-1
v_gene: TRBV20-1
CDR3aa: SALAGGYNEQF

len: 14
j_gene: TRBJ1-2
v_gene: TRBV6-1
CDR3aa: ASSGPGQGSDYGYT

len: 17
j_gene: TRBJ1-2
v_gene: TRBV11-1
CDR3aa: ASSYSGRDRGRGNYGYT

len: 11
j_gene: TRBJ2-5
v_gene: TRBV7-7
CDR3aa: ASTATGQETQY

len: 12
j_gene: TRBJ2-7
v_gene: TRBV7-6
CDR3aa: ASSVGRSSYEQY

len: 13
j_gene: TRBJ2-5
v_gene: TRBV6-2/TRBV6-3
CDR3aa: ASTYSGTPQETQY

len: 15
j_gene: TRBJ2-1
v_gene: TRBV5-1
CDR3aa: ASRPRDRGSSYNEQF

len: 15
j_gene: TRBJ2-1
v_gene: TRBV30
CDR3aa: AWSVYYRGDRNNEQF

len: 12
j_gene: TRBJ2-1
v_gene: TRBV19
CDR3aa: ASSWDRELGEQF

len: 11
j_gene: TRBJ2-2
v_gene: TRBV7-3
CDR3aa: ASSWGQGGELF

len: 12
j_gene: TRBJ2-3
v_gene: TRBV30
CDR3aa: AWSVTAPGDTQY

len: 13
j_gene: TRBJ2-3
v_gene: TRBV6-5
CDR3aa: ASSFTGVPTDTQY

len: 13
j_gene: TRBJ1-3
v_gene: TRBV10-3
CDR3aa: AISAQPSSGNTIY

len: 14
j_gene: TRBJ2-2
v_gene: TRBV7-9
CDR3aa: ASSIKDRTHTGELF

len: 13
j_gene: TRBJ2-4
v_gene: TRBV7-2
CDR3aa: ASSPDPDSKNIQY

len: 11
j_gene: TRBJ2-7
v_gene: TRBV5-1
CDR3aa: ATTDGLSYEQY

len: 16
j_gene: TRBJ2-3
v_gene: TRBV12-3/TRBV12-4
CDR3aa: ASSLSRWRADFADTQY

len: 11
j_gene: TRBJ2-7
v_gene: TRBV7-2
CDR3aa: ASSRDRMYEQY

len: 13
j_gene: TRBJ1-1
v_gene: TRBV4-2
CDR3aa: ASSQGRVGNTEAF

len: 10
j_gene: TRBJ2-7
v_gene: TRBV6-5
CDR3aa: ASSGAYYEQY

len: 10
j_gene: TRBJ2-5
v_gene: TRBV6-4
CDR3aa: ASGVCEGPQY

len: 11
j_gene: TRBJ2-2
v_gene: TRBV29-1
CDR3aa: SGTTENTGELF

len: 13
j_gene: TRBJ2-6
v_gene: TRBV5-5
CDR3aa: ASSYVGAGANVLT

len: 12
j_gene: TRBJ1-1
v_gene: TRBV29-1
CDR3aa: SVDRSPLNTEAF

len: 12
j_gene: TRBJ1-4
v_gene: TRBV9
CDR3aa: ASSVSQGDEKLF